This passage covers 30 T cell receptor beta chains from one sample sequenced in a study of monozygotic twins with inflammatory bowel disease. Following a re-call of the 5' RACE reads, TCRdb has one entry per CDR3 protein and lacks DNA. The data include approximately 390,000 distinct CDR3 sequences; the top ten clones carry less than 2.5%. Source material: blood. These receptors were collected from a human donor with ulcerative colitis or Crohn's disease, or a healthy co-twin of an affected twin (not recorded which).

V and J are TRBV6-5 and TRBJ1-2. Germline V lookup: CDR1 MNHEY, CDR2 SVGAGI. This CDR3 has 15 amino acids. The CDR3 here is CASSYGSGTYYGYTF.

V and J are TRBV4-3 and TRBJ2-3; TCRdb lists TRBD1, though no DNA is available to test this call. The CDR3 extends over 16 amino acids. In germline, CDR1 is LGHNA, CDR2 YSLEER. CDR3 amino acids: CASSQGRRQGTDTQYF.

The rearrangement links TRBV20-1 to TRBJ1-5; the D gene TCRdb calls, TRBD1, cannot be checked with no DNA. The CDR3 has 14 residues. Germline loops: CDR1 DFQATT, CDR2 SNEGSKA (reference sequence). CDR3 amino acids: CSARGGQGGQPQHF.

This chain connects TRBV7-9 to TRBJ1-1; with no DNA, the TCRdb D assignment of TRBD1 cannot be verified. This CDR3 spans 14 amino acids. Germline-derived CDR1 and CDR2 are SEHNR and FQNEAQ (reference sequence). The CDR3 here is CASMGTGRNTEAFF.

The chain carries TRBV19 and TRBJ2-3; TCRdb's D call of TRBD2 is untestable without DNA. The germline CDR1 and CDR2 sequences are LNHDA and SQIVND (reference sequence). The CDR3 runs 18 residues. This CDR3 is CASSIHRTSGRRTDTQYF.

The gene calls are TRBV28 and TRBJ2-1; the D call from TCRdb, TRBD2, cannot be confirmed without DNA. The CDR3 contains 16 residues. Germline V gene sequence: CDR1 MDHEN, CDR2 SYDVKM. CDR3 sequence: CASSLGGAGPYNEQFF. Based on the CDR3 plus reference TRBV28 and TRBJ2-1, the full variable domain is DVKVTQSSRYLVKRTGEKVFLECVQDMDHENMFWYRQDPGLGLRLIYFSYDVKMKEKGDIPEGYSVSREKKERFSLILESASTNQTSMYLCASSLGGAGPYNEQFFGPGTRLTVL.

The rearrangement joins TRBV12-3 or TRBV12-4 to TRBJ2-5; the D call of TRBD2 rests on TCRdb alone, since no DNA is present to check it. The CDR3 is 15 residues long. The CDR3 protein is CASSWSSGAQETQYF.

The chain recombines TRBV10-3 with TRBJ2-3; with no DNA, the TCRdb D assignment of TRBD2 cannot be verified. The CDR3 contains 16 residues. Germline V gives CDR1 ENHRY, CDR2 SYGVKD. Here the CDR3 reads CATGLAGELPTDTQYF.

This chain joins TRBV3-1 and TRBJ2-1; the D call of TRBD1 rests on TCRdb alone, since no DNA is present to check it. The CDR3 runs to 17 residues. Germline V gene data show CDR1 as LGHDT and CDR2 as YNNKEL (reference sequence). The CDR3 region is CASSQAAPGGLYNEQFF.

CDR3 loop: CASSLAEGGLGYTF. V gene TRBV5-1 combines with J gene TRBJ1-2; TCRdb names TRBD1, which stays unverified in the absence of DNA. The CDR3 is 14 amino acids. In germline, CDR1 is SGHRS, CDR2 YFSETQ.

The V and J genes are TRBV5-1 and TRBJ2-2; the TCRdb D gene call, TRBD1, has no DNA to confirm it. The CDR3 consists of 16 residues. The germline gives CDR1 SGHRS, CDR2 YFSETQ. CDR3 in amino acids: CASSLETSQGAGELFF.

The rearrangement links TRBV5-1 to TRBJ1-1; there is no DNA to check the TCRdb D call of TRBD1. The CDR3 length is 12 residues. Germline CDR1 reads SGHRS; CDR2 reads YFSETQ. CDR3 loop: CASSQDRGGAFF.

The chain combines TRBV29-1 with TRBJ2-1; there is no DNA to check the TCRdb D call of TRBD1. CDR3 length: 16 residues. Per germline, CDR1 SQVTM and CDR2 ANQGSEA. This CDR3 is CSGRLYGQGLNNEQFF.

This chain joins TRBV19 and TRBJ1-5. Germline V CDR1 and CDR2: LNHDA, SQIVND (reference sequence). CDR3 length: 12 residues. CDR3 protein: CACRPNNQPQHF. Based on the CDR3 plus reference TRBV19 and TRBJ1-5, the full variable domain is DGGITQSPKYLFRKEGQNVTLSCEQNLNHDAMYWYRQDPGQGLRLIYYSQIVNDFQKGDIAEGYSVSREKKESFPLTVTSAQKNPTAFYLCACRPNNQPQHFGDGTRLSIL.

The rearrangement uses TRBV28 and TRBJ2-6; checking the TCRdb D call of TRBD2 is not possible without DNA. Germline CDR1 and CDR2: MDHEN and SYDVKM. There are 15 residues in the CDR3. CDR3 amino acids: CASSPAASGANVLTF. The variable domain in full, completed from reference TRBV28 and TRBJ2-6, reads DVKVTQSSRYLVKRTGEKVFLECVQDMDHENMFWYRQDPGLGLRLIYFSYDVKMKEKGDIPEGYSVSREKKERFSLILESASTNQTSMYLCASSPAASGANVLTFGAGSRLTVL.

J is TRBJ2-1 and V is TRBV5-1; the TCRdb call, TRBD1, lacks DNA for checking. CDR1 is SGHRS, CDR2 YFSETQ, per germline. The CDR3 spans 15 residues. The CDR3 loop reads CASSSGTPRGYEQFF.

The chain employs TRBV6-1 and TRBJ1-2. The CDR3 is 15 amino acids. In germline, CDR1 is MNHNS, CDR2 SASEGT. The CDR3: CASSAEGPSLGGYTF.

The chain has TRBV7-9 and TRBJ2-7; TCRdb calls TRBD2, which cannot be checked without DNA. The CDR3 sequence is 16 residues long. Germline V gene data show CDR1 as SEHNR and CDR2 as FQNEAQ (reference sequence). The CDR3 spells CASSSRGRADSYEQYF.

The chain has TRBV7-2 and TRBJ1-5; with no DNA, the TCRdb D assignment of TRBD1 cannot be verified. This CDR3 comprises 14 residues. Looked up from germline, CDR1 is SGHTA and CDR2 is FQGNSA. The CDR3 spells CASSPGTDPQHQHF.

The gene calls are TRBV5-4 and TRBJ2-1. Germline assignment: CDR1 SGHNT and CDR2 YYREEE (reference sequence). This CDR3 has 12 residues. The CDR3 reads CASAGPVNEQFF.

The J gene is TRBJ2-7, the V gene TRBV5-1. This CDR3 has 13 residues. The germline gives CDR1 SGHRS, CDR2 YFSETQ. This chain's CDR3 is CASSLAVAYEQYF.

The V gene is TRBV5-4, the J gene TRBJ1-6; TCRdb's D call, TRBD1, is unchecked because there is no DNA. The CDR3 spans 15 residues. CDR1 SGHNT and CDR2 YYREEE come from the germline V gene (reference sequence). The CDR3: CASSSQGSPRSPLHF.

The rearrangement joins TRBV6-6 to TRBJ2-1. Germline values: CDR1 MNHNY, CDR2 SVGAGI (reference sequence). The length of the CDR3 is 11 residues. CDR3 amino acids: CATSRGNEQFF.

The J gene is TRBJ2-7, the V gene TRBV3-1; checking the TCRdb D call of TRBD2 is not possible without DNA. In germline, CDR1 is LGHDT, CDR2 YNNKEL (reference sequence). CDR3 length equals 15 residues. CDR3 residues: CASSQDGGGLWEQYF.

The chain recombines TRBV7-9 with TRBJ2-7; with no DNA, the TCRdb D assignment of TRBD1 cannot be verified. The CDR3 consists of 14 residues. Germline V gene lookup returns CDR1 SEHNR and CDR2 FQNEAQ (reference sequence). CDR3 protein: CASSRGGRAYEQYF.

The chain joins TRBV5-1 to TRBJ1-3; TCRdb's D gene call, TRBD1, goes unchecked for lack of DNA. This CDR3 region has 14 residues. CDR1 and CDR2 (germline): SGHRS, YFSETQ. CDR3 region: CASSGGDSGNTIYF.

The CDR3 is CASSQYTKNTGELFF. V usage is TRBV14 and J usage is TRBJ2-2. Germline lookup yields CDR1 SGHDN and CDR2 FVKESK. The CDR3 sequence is 15 residues long.

This chain joins TRBV7-2 and TRBJ2-7. Germline CDR1 reads SGHTA; CDR2 reads FQGNSA. This CDR3 has 14 residues. This CDR3 is CASSEIVSSYEQYF.

V gene TRBV19 combines with J gene TRBJ2-1; the TRBD1 assignment by TCRdb is unverifiable without DNA. CDR3 length equals 14 residues. CDR1 is LNHDA, CDR2 SQIVND, per germline (reference sequence). The CDR3 protein is CASSITGFGNEQFF.

This rearrangement joins TRBV5-1 to TRBJ2-2; with no DNA, the TCRdb D assignment of TRBD2 cannot be verified. The CDR3 consists of 17 residues. CDR1 and CDR2 (germline): SGHRS, YFSETQ. The chain's CDR3 is CASSSPTSGKQVGELFF.